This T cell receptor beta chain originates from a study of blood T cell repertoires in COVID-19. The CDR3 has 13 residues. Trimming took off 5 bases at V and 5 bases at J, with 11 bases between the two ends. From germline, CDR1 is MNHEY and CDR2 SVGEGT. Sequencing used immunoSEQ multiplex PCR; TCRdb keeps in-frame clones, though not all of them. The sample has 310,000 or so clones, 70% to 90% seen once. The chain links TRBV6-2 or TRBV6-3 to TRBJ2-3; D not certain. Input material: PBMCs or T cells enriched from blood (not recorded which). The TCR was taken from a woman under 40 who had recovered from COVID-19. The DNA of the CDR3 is TGTGCCAGCAGTCCCTACGTCGGAGATACGCAGTATTTT. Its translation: CASSPYVGDTQYF.